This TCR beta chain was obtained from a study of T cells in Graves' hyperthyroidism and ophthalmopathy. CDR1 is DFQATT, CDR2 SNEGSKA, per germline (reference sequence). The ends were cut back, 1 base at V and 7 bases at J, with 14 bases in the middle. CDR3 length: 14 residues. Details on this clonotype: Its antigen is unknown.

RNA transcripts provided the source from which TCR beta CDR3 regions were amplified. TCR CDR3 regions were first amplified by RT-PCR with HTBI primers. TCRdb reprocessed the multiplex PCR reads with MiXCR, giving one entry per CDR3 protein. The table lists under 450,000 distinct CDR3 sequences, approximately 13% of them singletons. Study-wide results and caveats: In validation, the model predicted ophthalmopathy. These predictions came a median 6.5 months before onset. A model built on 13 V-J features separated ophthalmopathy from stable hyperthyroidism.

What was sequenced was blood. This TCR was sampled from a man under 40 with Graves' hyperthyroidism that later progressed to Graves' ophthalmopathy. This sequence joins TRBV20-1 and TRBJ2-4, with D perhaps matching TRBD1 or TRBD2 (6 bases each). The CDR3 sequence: CSARGPGAGNIQYF. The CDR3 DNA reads TGCAGTGCTAGAGGGCCGGGGGCAGGGAACATTCAGTACTTC.